The clone carrying this TCR beta chain was detected many times. This entry belongs to a study of molecular identifiers for immune sequencing clone quantification. MiXCR, applied by TCRdb to the PCR reads, yields one record per CDR3 protein. The sample holds some 580,000 distinct CDR3 sequences, 25% seen once. The CDR3 contains 18 residues. V was shortened by 0 bases and J by 1 base, with 17 bases between the two germline ends. CDR1 and CDR2 (germline): LGHNA, YSLEER. Naive CD8 T cells underwent sorting with the CD8+CD4-CCR7+CD45RA+ definition. The sequenced material came from naive CD8+ T cells from blood, with Jurkat cell RNA spiked in. Indicated subset: FACS-sorted CD8+CD4-CCR7+CD45RA+ naive T cells. The V call is TRBV4-3, the J call TRBJ2-3; D unclear. This TCR was sampled from a human donor in good health. Some libraries in this study had Jurkat cell RNA spiked in. CDR3 residues: CASSQDLGPRAGTDTQYF. Here the CDR3 DNA reads TGCGCCAGCAGCCAAGATCTCGGGCCCCGGGCGGGCACAGATACGCAGTATTTT.